This TCR beta chain originates from a study of blood T cell repertoires in COVID-19. The wider study: Samples representing acute and convalescent COVID-19 were sourced from the United States, Italy and Spain. T cells, B-cell-depleted T cells, or PBMCs supplied cDNA or gDNA.

Authors' methods: For nucleated cells, counts were estimated from reference gene primer amplification. Sequenced by immunoSEQ multiplex PCR; TCRdb stores in-frame clones only, minus some. That table gives V, J and clone size, and the DNA gave D and trimming. The data show nearly 85,000 clones, about four fifths seen once. Sequencing input: peripheral blood. This sequence was found in an older woman with acute or convalescent COVID-19.

The CDR3 nucleotides are TGTGCTAGTGGTCGGAACTCGGGGGTCGAGACCCAGTACTTC. Residues: CASGRNSGVETQYF. The J gene is TRBJ2-5, the V gene TRBV12-5; D may be TRBD2 (6 bases). This CDR3 region has 14 residues. Germline values: CDR1 LGHNT, CDR2 FRNRAP. V lost 5 bases and J 5 bases, leaving 15 bases between the germline ends. Supplemented by reference TRBV12-5 and TRBJ2-5, the full variable domain reads DARVTQTPRHKVTEMGQEVTMRCQPILGHNTVFWYRQTMMQGLELLAYFRNRAPLDDSGMPKDRFSAEMPDATLATLKIQPSEPRDSAVYFCASGRNSGVETQYFGPGTRLLVL.